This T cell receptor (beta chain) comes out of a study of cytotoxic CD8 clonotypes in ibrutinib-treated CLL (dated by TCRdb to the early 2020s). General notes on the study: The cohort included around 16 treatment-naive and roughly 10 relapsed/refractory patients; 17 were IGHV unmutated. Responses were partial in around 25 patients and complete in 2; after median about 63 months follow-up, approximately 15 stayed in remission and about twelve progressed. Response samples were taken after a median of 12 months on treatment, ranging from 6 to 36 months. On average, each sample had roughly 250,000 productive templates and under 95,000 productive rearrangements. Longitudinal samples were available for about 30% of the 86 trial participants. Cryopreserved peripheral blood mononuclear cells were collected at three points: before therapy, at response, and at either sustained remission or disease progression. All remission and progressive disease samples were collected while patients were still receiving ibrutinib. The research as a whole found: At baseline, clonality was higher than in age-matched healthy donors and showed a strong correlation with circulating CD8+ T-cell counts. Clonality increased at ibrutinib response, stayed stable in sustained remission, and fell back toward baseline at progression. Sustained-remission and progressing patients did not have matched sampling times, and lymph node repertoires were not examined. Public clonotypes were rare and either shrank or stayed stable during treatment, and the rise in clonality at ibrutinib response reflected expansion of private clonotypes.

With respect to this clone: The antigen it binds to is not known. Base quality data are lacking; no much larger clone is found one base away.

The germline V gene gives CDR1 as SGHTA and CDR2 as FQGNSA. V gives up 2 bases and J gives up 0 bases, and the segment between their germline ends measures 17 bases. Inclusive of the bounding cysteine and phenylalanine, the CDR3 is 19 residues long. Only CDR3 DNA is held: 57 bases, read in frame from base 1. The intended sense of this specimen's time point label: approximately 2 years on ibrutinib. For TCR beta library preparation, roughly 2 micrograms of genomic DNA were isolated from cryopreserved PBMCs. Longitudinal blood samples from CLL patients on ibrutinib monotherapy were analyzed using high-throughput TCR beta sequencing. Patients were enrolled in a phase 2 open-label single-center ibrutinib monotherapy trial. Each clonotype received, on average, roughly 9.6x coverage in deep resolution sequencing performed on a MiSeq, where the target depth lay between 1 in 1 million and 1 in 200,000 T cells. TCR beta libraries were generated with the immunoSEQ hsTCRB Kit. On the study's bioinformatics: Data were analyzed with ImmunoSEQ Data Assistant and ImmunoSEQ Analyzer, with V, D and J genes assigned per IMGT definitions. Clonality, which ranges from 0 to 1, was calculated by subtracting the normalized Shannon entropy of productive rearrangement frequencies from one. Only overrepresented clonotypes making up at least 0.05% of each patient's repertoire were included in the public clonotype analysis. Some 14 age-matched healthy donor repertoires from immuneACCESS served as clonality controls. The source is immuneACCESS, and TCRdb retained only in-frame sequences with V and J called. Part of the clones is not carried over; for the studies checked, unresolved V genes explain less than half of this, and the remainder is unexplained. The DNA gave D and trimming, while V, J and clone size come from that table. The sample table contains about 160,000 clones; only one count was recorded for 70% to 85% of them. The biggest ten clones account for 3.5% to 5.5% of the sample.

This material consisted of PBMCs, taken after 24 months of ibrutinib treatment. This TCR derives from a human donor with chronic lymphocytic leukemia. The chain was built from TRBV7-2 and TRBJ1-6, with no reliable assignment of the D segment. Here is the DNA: TGTGCCAGCAGCTTACCCCTTCAAAGCATGAGCTCCTATAATTCACCCCTCCACTTT. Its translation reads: CASSLPLQSMSSYNSPLHF. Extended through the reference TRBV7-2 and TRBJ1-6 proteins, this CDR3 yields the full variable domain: GAGVSQSPSNKVTEKGKDVELRCDPISGHTALYWYRQSLGQGLEFLIYFQGNSAPDKSGLPSDRFSAERTGGSVSTLTIQRTQQEDSAVYLCASSLPLQSMSSYNSPLHFGNGTRLTVT.